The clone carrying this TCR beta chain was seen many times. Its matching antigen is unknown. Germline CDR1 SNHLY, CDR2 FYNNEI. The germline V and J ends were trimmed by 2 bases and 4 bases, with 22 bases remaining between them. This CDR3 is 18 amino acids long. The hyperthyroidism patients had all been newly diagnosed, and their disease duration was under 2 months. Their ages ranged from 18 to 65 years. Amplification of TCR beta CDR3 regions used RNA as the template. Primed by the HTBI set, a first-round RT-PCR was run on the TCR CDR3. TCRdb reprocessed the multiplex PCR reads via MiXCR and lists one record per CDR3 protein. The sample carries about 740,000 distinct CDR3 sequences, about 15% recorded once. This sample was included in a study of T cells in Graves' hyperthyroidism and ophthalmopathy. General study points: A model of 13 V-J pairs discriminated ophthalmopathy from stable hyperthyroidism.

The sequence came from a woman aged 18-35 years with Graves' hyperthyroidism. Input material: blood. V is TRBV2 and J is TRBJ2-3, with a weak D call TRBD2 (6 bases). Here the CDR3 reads CASSEPVGFSGAPDTQYF. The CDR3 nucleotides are TGTGCCAGCAGTGAACCCGTCGGATTTTCGGGAGCACCAGATACGCAGTATTTT.